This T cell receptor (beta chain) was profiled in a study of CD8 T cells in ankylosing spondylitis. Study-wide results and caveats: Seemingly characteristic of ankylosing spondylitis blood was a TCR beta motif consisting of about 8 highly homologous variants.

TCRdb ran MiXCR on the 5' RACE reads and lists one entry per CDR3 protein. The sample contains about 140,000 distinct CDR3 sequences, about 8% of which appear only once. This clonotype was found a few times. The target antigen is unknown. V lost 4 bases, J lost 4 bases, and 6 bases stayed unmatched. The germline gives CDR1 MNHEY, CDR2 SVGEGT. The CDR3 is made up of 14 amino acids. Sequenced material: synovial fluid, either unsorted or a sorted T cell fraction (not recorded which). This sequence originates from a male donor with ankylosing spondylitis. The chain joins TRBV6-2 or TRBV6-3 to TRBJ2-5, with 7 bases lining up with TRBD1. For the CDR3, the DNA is TGTGCCAGCAGTTCCACAGACAGGGTAGAGACCCAGTACTTC. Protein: CASSSTDRVETQYF.